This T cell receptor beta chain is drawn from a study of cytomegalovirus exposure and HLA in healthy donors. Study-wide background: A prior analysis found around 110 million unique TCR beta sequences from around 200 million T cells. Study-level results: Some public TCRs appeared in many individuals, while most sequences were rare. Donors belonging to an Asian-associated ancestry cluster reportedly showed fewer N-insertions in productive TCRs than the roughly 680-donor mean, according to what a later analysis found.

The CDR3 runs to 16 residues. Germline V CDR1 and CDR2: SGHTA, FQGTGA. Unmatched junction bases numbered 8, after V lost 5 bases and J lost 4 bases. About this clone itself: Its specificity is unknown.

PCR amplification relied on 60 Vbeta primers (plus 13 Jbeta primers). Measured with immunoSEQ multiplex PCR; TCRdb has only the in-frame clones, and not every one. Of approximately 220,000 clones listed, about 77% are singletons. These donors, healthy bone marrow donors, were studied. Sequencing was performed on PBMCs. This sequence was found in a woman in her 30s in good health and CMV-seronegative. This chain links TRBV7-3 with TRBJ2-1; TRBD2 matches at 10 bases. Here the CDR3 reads CASSIGSGGVYNEQFF. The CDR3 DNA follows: TGTGCCAGCAGCATTGGGAGCGGGGGGGTATACAATGAGCAGTTCTTC.